The subject of this entry is one T cell receptor (beta chain). There is no known antigen for this receptor. Base qualities are not at hand, and no much larger clone is one base apart. TCR cDNA was made using 5'RACE template switching, a step that added a universal primer site and unique molecular identifiers. Priming of cDNA synthesis was performed from both the TCR alpha and TCR beta constant segments. Two PCR steps were used to amplify libraries, with sample barcodes and sequencing adapters being added in the second step. Libraries were sequenced on Illumina HiSeq 2500 (2x100 bp) or NovaSeq (2x150 bp). The study's processing was this. Demultiplexing of reads and collapsing into UMI consensus sequences were performed with MIGEC, and V(D)J alignment was carried out with MiXCR. Vaccine-responding clonotypes were identified with edgeR using replicate PBMC samples, with FDR below 0.01 and a log2 fold change above 5 up to day 15 being required. Each bulk clonotype was labeled CD4 or CD8 based on which sequenced repertoire, CD4 or CD8, contained the clonotype at higher abundance. Starting from the raw public reads, TCRdb applied fastp trimming at Q25, assembled clones with MiXCR and retained in-frame beta chains. Rows matching on CDR3 protein sequence are summarized as one entry with the most common DNA and genes. What appears here as the V and J calls and clone size reflects TCRdb's work, not the paper's. Present in this sample are about 240,000 distinct CDR3 sequences, 6.9% of which were seen just once. About 0.85% of the sample lies in the top ten.

This specimen comes from a study of T cells after yellow fever vaccination (dated by TCRdb to the late 2010s). Study-level background: The SMART-Seq v4 Ultra Low Input RNA kit was used to prepare libraries from fractions with low cell numbers. Bulk TCR alpha and beta repertoires were sequenced longitudinally to track T-cell clones before and after primary and booster YFV17D yellow fever vaccination. Two healthy male donors, one aged 18 to 30 and one aged 30 to 40 years, made up the cohort. Blood was drawn at multiple timepoints before and after primary and secondary immunization, with bulk PBMC replicates and cell subsets isolated.

The V end loses 0 bases and the J end loses 5 bases, and a stretch of 11 bases separates them. Reading the germline V gene (reference sequence) gives CDR1 SGHNT and CDR2 YYREEE. Counted from cysteine to phenylalanine, this CDR3 has 14 amino acids. Of the read, only the CDR3 DNA is kept; its 42 bases are in frame from base 1. What this sample's treatment or condition label stands for: live attenuated yellow fever vaccine strain. A standard Ficoll-Paque protocol was used to isolate PBMCs from peripheral blood. Dynabeads CD4 and CD8 positive selection kits were used to isolate the CD4 and CD8 T-cell fractions. TriZol was used to extract RNA from bulk PBMCs, CD4 and CD8 fractions, and dextramer-positive and dextramer-negative fractions. General study outcomes and caveats: The secondary T-cell response was weaker than the primary response but faster, peaking on day 5 instead of day 15. Computational filtering was required because FACS-sorted repertoires could contain abundant contaminating clonotypes from the bulk population. After the booster, most of the clones that had expanded following primary vaccination were detected again (almost 98% of CD4 and around 88% of CD8), which suggests that memory was broadly maintained. Because only two donors were included in the study, the extent to which the findings can be generalized is limited. A small fraction of clonotypes showed up in both the CD4 and CD8 compartments, probably as a result of convergent recombination.

The sequence joins TRBV5-4 to TRBJ2-5; the D gene is possibly TRBD2, with 6 bases matching. The TCR comes from a man under 40 who received the YFV17D yellow fever vaccine. The sequencing used CD4+ T cells sorted from PBMCs, collected 15 days after the yellow fever booster vaccination. The CDR3: CASSLAGGTETQYF. The sequenced DNA: TGTGCCAGCAGCTTGGCCGGCGGGACTGAGACCCAGTACTTC. Supplemented by the reference TRBV5-4 and TRBJ2-5 proteins around the CDR3, the complete variable domain is ETGVTQSPTHLIKTRGQQVTLRCSSQSGHNTVSWYQQALGQGPQFIFQYYREEENGRGNFPPRFSGLQFPNYSSELNVNALELDDSALYLCASSLAGGTETQYFGPGTRLLVL.